Each of the 21 T cell receptor beta chains below was sequenced from the same sample in a study of Graves' ophthalmopathy and Graves' hyperthyroidism. CDR3 regions of TCR beta were amplified from RNA transcripts. HTBI-primed first-round RT-PCR preceded second-round multiplex PCR. TCRdb reprocessed the multiplex PCR reads with MiXCR, giving one entry per CDR3 protein. The profile shows over a million distinct CDR3 sequences, roughly two fifths of them singletons. Sequenced material: peripheral blood or thyroid tissue (not recorded which). All receptors come from an adult man with Graves' hyperthyroidism.

To note about this clonotype: The DNA is left out, because the CDR3 cannot be placed on it with certainty; the CDR3 is given as TCRdb lists it. This chain connects TRBV25-1 to TRBJ2-5. Counting both end residues, the CDR3 totals 16 amino acids. Germline V lookup: CDR1 MGHDK, CDR2 SYGVNS. CDR3 sequence: CACSARDARYQETQYF.

The chain recombines TRBV6-1 with TRBJ2-6, with TRBD1 matching 9 bases. The CDR3 totals 16 residues. V lost 10 bases, J lost 0 bases, and 7 bases stayed unmatched. In germline, CDR1 is MNHNS, CDR2 SASEGT. CDR3 sequence (DNA): TGTGCCATCGGGACAGGGCAATTCTCTGGGGCCAACGTCCTGACTTTC. Translation: CAIGTGQFSGANVLTF.

In its sample, this clonotype was seen many times. The rearrangement uses TRBV12-3 or TRBV12-4 and TRBJ2-7; 8 bases align to TRBD2. Losses at the gene ends were 6 bases for V and 3 bases for J; bases not matched to a gene: 7. The CDR3 runs to 14 residues. CDR3 residues: CASRATGTSYEQYF. The CDR3 bases are TGTGCCAGCAGGGCAACCGGGACTAGCTACGAGCAGTACTTC.

The gene calls are TRBV11-2 and TRBJ1-6; 9 nucleotides align to TRBD1. Germline CDR1 reads SGHAT; CDR2 reads FQNNGV. The CDR3 spans 16 residues. The V segment lost 5 bases and the J segment 8 bases; nucleotides outside the gene matches: 10. The CDR3 nucleotides are TGTGCCAGCAGCCAAGGCCCGGACAGGGGTTATTCACCCCTCCACTTT. Its protein product is CASSQGPDRGYSPLHF.

The rearrangement links TRBV5-5 to TRBJ2-7, with TRBD2 matching over 8 bases. The trim removed 2 bases at V and 3 bases at J, leaving 7 bases unmatched. Per germline, CDR1 SGHKS and CDR2 YYEKEE (reference sequence). The CDR3 contains 15 residues. CDR3 protein: CASSFSSGQHYEQYF. The CDR3 DNA reads TGTGCCAGCAGCTTTTCTAGCGGGCAACACTACGAGCAGTACTTC. Full variable domain (missing parts from reference TRBV5-5 and TRBJ2-7): DAGVTQSPTHLIKTRGQQVTLRCSPISGHKSVSWYQQVLGQGPQFIFQYYEKEERGRGNFPDRFSARQFPNYSSELNVNALLLGDSALYLCASSFSSGQHYEQYFGPGTRLTVT.

As concerns this clonotype: Its ends do not fully match the called genes, so a read error is possible. V gene TRBV7-9 combines with J gene TRBJ1-6; no clear D. Germline assignment: CDR1 SEHNR and CDR2 FQNEAQ (reference sequence). The CDR3 covers 12 residues. This chain's CDR3 is CASSPSELPFHF. The CDR3 bases are TGTGCCAGCAGCCCCTCGGAGCTACCCTTCCACTTT.

This clonotype was seen a handful of times. V usage is TRBV10-3 and J usage is TRBJ2-7; possibly TRBD2 for D (5 bases). The V and J ends lost 11 bases and 3 bases respectively, with 17 bases between them. Germline V gene lookup returns CDR1 ENHRY and CDR2 SYGVKD. CDR3 length: 13 amino acids. The CDR3 protein is CAGGFAGGYEQYF. The CDR3 DNA sequence: TGTGCCGGTGGTTTCGCAGGAGGCTACGAGCAGTACTTC.

V gene TRBV7-2 combines with J gene TRBJ1-4; no reliable D call. The CDR3 consists of 15 residues. Germline V gene lookup returns CDR1 SGHTA and CDR2 FQGNSA. Trimming cost V 3 bases and J 8 bases, with 16 bases left between them. The CDR3, as DNA: TGTGCCAGCAGCTTCTCAGCGGGAGGGTACGAAAAACTGTTTTTT. Its protein is CASSFSAGGYEKLFF.

This clonotype was counted many times. The V call is TRBV20-1, the J call TRBJ2-7, with 7 bases aligning to TRBD1. Germline CDR1 DFQATT, CDR2 SNEGSKA (reference sequence). The V and J ends lost 0 bases and 3 bases, in that order; junction bases with no gene match: 5. CDR3 size: 14 residues. The CDR3 here is CSARDPTGIYEQYF. Written as DNA, the CDR3 is TGCAGTGCTAGAGATCCGACAGGGATCTACGAGCAGTACTTC.

Note on this clonotype: The junction departs from the called germline gene at one end, perhaps through a read error. This sequence joins TRBV11-2 and TRBJ2-7; possible D gene TRBD2, 5 bases. The CDR3 consists of 22 residues. The V gene's germline CDR1 is SGHAT and CDR2 FQNNGV. CDR3 in DNA: TGTGCCAGCAGCCCCCTCACTCGGAGAGACGGAATGGCAGGCGCGAACACCGGGGAGCTGTACTTC. Translating gives CASSPLTRRDGMAGANTGELYF.

This clonotype was observed a few times. Here the CDR3 reads CSASQKGTSGSRAYEQYF. The CDR3, as DNA: TGCAGTGCTAGCCAAAAAGGGACTAGCGGGAGTCGGGCGTACGAGCAGTACTTC. The chain is built from TRBV20-1 and TRBJ2-7, with TRBD2 identical over 14 bases. Germline values: CDR1 DFQATT, CDR2 SNEGSKA (reference sequence). With V trimmed by 3 bases and J by 4 bases, 14 bases remained unmatched. The CDR3 has 18 amino acids.

The sample holds a few counts of this clonotype. The V gene is TRBV6-5, the J gene TRBJ1-1; D remains unclear. This CDR3 spans 15 amino acids. The germline V gene has CDR1 MNHEY and CDR2 SVGAGI. Trimming removed 4 bases from V and 2 bases from J, with 14 bases in between. The CDR3, as DNA: TGTGCCAGCAGTTCTTCCGAACGGGTTAACACTGAAGCTTTCTTT. This gives the protein CASSSSERVNTEAFF.

This clonotype was observed many times. Written as DNA, the CDR3 is TGCAGTGCGTACCGGGACAGGGGACTGTACGAGCAGTACTTC. It encodes CSAYRDRGLYEQYF. The chain carries TRBV20-1 and TRBJ2-7; 10 nucleotides agree with TRBD1. Germline values: CDR1 DFQATT, CDR2 SNEGSKA (reference sequence). Trimming took 6 bases from V and 4 from J; bases not matched to a gene: 9. The CDR3 is 14 residues long.

The J gene is TRBJ1-5, the V gene TRBV2, with D unclear. CDR3 size: 17 residues. V was shortened by 4 bases and J by 3 bases, with 19 bases between the two germline ends. Germline V gene data show CDR1 as SNHLY and CDR2 as FYNNEI. This chain's CDR3 is CASSARASEGNNQPQHF. Here the CDR3 DNA reads TGTGCCAGCAGTGCTAGAGCGTCAGAAGGGAACAATCAGCCCCAGCATTTT.

In its sample, this clonotype was seen a few times. The chain couples TRBV20-1 to TRBJ2-7, with D maybe TRBD1 (5 bases). V dropped 4 bases and J dropped 2 bases, with 9 bases sitting between them. Germline V gene sequence: CDR1 DFQATT, CDR2 SNEGSKA (reference sequence). The CDR3 contains 12 residues. The CDR3 nucleotides are TGCAGTGCTAATGACAGAACCTACGAGCAGTACTTC. Translated: CSANDRTYEQYF.

This clonotype was counted many times. V usage is TRBV29-1 and J usage is TRBJ2-7; D gene uncertain. With 0 bases removed from V and 1 base from J, the gap between germline ends came to 10 bases. Germline V gene data show CDR1 as SQVTM and CDR2 as ANQGSEA. This CDR3 is 14 amino acids long. The CDR3 reads CSVEDEAGSYEQYF. As DNA, the CDR3 is TGCAGCGTTGAAGACGAGGCAGGTTCCTACGAGCAGTACTTC.

The V and J genes are TRBV2 and TRBJ1-6; 9 nucleotides agree with TRBD1. This CDR3 contains 14 residues. Looked up from germline, CDR1 is SNHLY and CDR2 is FYNNEI. With V trimmed by 7 bases and J by 9 bases, 7 bases remained unmatched. The CDR3 loop reads CASNPGQGPSPLHF. The CDR3 nucleotides read TGTGCCAGCAACCCGGGACAGGGACCTTCACCCCTCCACTTT.

A word on this clonotype: The junction departs from germline at one end; a sequencing error may be responsible. This chain uses TRBV20-1 with TRBJ2-7; no clear D gene. CDR1 DFQATT and CDR2 SNEGSKA come from the germline V gene (reference sequence). The CDR3 loop spans 12 amino acids. In DNA form, the CDR3 reads TGCAGTGCTAGATCGAATTATTACGAGCACTACTTC. Its translation: CSARSNYYEHYF.

The chain employs TRBV20-1 and TRBJ1-1; TRBD1 matches at 7 bases. The junction had 4 bases not matched to a gene; V was cut back by 2 bases and J by 1 base. The CDR3 sequence is 14 residues long. From germline, CDR1 is DFQATT and CDR2 SNEGSKA (reference sequence). CDR3 in DNA: TGCAGTGCTAGAAAGACAGGGTGGAACACTGAAGCTTTCTTT. This translates into CSARKTGWNTEAFF.

The chain couples TRBV5-1 to TRBJ2-6, with D tentatively TRBD1 (5 bases). There are 15 residues in the CDR3. Germline lookup yields CDR1 SGHRS and CDR2 YFSETQ. The V and J ends lost 0 bases and 11 bases respectively, with 15 bases between them. The CDR3 spells CASSLDGQGVHVLTF. DNA of the CDR3: TGCGCCAGCAGCTTGGACGGGCAGGGTGTCCACGTCCTGACTTTC.

This clonotype appeared many times. The chain employs TRBV12-3 or TRBV12-4 and TRBJ2-2; D is perhaps TRBD1 or TRBD2 (6 bases each). The ends were cut back, 4 bases at V and 5 bases at J, with 17 bases in the middle. The CDR3 extends over 16 amino acids. The CDR3 sequence: CASSSNPGAGTGELFF. CDR3 nucleotide sequence: TGTGCCAGCAGTTCCAACCCGGGGGCAGGTACCGGGGAGCTGTTTTTT.